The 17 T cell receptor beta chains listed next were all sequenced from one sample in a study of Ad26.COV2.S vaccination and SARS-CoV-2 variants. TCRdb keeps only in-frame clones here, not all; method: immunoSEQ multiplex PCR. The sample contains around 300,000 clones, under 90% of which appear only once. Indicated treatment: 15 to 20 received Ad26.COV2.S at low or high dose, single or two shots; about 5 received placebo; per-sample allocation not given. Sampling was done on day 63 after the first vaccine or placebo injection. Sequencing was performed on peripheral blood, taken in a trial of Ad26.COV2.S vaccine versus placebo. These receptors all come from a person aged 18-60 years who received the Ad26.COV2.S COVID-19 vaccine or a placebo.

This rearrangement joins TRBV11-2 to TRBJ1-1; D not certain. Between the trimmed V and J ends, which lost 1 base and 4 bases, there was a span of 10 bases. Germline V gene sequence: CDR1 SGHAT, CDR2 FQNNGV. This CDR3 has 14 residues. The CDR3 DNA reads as TGTGCCAGCAGCTTAGTCGTGGGTGGCACTGAAGCTTTCTTT. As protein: CASSLVVGGTEAFF.

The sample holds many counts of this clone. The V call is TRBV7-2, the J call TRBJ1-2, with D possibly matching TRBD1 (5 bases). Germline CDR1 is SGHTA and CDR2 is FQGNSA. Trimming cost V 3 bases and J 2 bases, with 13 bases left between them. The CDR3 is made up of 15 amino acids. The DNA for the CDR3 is TGTGCCAGCAGCTTGGGGGGACGACAGAACTATGGCTACACCTTC. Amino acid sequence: CASSLGGRQNYGYTF.

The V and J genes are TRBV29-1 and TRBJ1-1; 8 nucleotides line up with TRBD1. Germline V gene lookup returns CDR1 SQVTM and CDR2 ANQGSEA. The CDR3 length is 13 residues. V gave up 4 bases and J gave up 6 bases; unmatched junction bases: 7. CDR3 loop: CSVGAGQGAEAFF. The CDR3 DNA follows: TGCAGCGTTGGCGCCGGACAGGGCGCTGAAGCTTTCTTT.

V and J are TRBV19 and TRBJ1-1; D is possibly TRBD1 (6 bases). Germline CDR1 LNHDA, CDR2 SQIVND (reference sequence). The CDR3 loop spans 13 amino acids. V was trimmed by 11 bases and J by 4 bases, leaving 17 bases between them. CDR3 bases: TGTGCCGCTTGTAGGGGGGGCAGCACTGAAGCTTTCTTT. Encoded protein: CAACRGGSTEAFF.

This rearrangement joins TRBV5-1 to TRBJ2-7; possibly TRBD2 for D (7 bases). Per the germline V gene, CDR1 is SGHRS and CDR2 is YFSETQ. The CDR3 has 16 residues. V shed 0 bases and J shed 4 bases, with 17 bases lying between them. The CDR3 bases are TGCGCCAGCAGCTTGGGAGGTGGGGGGGCCGGTTACGAGCAGTACTTC. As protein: CASSLGGGGAGYEQYF.

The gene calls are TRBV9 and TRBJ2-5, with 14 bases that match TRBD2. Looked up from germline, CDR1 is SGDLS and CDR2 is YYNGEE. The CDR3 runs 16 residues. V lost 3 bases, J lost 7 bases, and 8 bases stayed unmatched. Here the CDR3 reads CASSDWTSGGRVTQYF. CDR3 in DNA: TGTGCCAGCAGCGACTGGACTAGCGGGGGGAGGGTGACCCAGTACTTC. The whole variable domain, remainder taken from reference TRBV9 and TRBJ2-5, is DSGVTQTPKHLITATGQRVTLRCSPRSGDLSVYWYQQSLDQGLQFLIQYYNGEERAKGNILERFSAQQFPDLHSELNLSSLELGDSALYFCASSDWTSGGRVTQYFGPGTRLLVL.

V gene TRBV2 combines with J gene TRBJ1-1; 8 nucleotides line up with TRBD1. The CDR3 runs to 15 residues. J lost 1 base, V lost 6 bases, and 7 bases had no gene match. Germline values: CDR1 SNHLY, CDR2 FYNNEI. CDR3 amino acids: CASSRDRGRNTEAFF. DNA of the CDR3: TGTGCCAGCAGCCGAGACAGGGGCAGGAACACTGAAGCTTTCTTT.

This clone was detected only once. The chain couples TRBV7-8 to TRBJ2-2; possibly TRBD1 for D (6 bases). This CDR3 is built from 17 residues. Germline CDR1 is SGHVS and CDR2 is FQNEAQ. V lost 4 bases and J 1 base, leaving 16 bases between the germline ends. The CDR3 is CASSSTVGALNTGELFF. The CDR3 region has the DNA TGTGCCAGCAGCTCCACTGTGGGGGCCTTGAACACCGGGGAGCTGTTTTTT.

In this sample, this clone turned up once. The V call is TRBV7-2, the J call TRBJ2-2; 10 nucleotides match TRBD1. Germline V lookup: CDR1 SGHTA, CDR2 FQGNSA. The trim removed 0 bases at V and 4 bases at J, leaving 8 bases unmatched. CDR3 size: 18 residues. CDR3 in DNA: TGTGCCAGCAGCTTAGCTAGGGGACAGGGGATAAGCACCGGGGAGCTGTTTTTT. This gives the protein CASSLARGQGISTGELFF.

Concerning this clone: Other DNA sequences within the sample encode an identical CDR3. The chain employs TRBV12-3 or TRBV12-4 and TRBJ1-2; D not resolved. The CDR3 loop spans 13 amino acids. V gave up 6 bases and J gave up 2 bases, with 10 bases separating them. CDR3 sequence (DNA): TGTGCCAGCAGCCCCGGCCGGAACTATGGCTACACCTTC. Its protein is CASSPGRNYGYTF.

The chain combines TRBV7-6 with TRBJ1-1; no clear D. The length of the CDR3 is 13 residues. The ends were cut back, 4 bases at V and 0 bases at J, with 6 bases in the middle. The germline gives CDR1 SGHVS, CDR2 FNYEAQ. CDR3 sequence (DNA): TGTGCCAGCAGCTCCGGTATGAACACTGAAGCTTTCTTT. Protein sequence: CASSSGMNTEAFF.

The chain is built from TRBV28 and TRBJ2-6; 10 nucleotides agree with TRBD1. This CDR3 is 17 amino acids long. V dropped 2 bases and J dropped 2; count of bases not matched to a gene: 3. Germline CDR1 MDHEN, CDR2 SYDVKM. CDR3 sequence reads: CASSLLTGGAGANVLTF. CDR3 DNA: TGTGCCAGCAGTTTACTGACAGGGGGCGCTGGGGCCAACGTCCTGACTTTC. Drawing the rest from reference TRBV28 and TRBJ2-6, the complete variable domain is DVKVTQSSRYLVKRTGEKVFLECVQDMDHENMFWYRQDPGLGLRLIYFSYDVKMKEKGDIPEGYSVSREKKERFSLILESASTNQTSMYLCASSLLTGGAGANVLTFGAGSRLTVL.

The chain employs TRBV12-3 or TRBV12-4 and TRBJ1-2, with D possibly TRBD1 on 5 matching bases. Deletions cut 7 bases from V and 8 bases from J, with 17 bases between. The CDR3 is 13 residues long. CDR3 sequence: CASNGQGSGGYTF. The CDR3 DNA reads TGTGCCAGCAATGGTCAGGGAAGTGGCGGCTACACCTTC.

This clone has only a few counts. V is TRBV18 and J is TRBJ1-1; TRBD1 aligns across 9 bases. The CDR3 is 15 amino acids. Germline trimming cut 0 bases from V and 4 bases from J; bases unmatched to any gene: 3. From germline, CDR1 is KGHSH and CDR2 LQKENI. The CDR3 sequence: CASSPPPTGGTEAFF. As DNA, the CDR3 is TGTGCCAGCTCACCACCCCCGACAGGGGGCACTGAAGCTTTCTTT.

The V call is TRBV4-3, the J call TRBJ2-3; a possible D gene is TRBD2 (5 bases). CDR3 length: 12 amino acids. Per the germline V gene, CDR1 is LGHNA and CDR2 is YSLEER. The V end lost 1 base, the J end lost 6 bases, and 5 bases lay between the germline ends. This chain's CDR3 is CASSQGGDTQYF. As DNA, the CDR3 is TGCGCCAGCAGCCAAGGAGGGGATACGCAGTATTTT.

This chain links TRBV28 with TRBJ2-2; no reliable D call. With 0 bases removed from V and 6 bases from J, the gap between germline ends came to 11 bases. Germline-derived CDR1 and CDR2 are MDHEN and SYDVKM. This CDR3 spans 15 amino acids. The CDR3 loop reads CASSLWGKVAGELFF. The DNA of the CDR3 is TGTGCCAGCAGTTTATGGGGGAAGGTCGCCGGGGAGCTGTTTTTT.

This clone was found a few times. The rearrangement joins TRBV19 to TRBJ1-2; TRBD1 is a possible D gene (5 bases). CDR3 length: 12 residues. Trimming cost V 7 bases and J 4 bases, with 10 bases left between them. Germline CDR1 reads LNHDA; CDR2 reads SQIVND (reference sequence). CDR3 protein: CASKTGGYGYTF. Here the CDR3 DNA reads TGTGCCAGTAAAACAGGTGGCTATGGCTACACCTTC.